This T cell receptor beta chain was sequenced for a study of shared clonotypes between healthy human individuals. Study at large: Donors had three CD4 naive, three CD4 memory, two CD8 naive and one CD8 memory plate apiece.

The study separated CD4+ cells into CD45RA+ naive and CD45RA-negative memory subsets. Data came from immunoSEQ multiplex PCR; TCRdb stores just in-frame clones and leaves some out. The sample carries 2 million to 3 million clones, around nine tenths recorded once. CDR1 SGDLS and CDR2 YYNGEE come from the germline V gene. The CDR3 sequence is 14 residues long. Between the trimmed V and J ends, which lost 4 bases and 2 bases, there was a span of 12 bases. Sequenced input: naive CD4+ T cells sorted from blood. Sample subset: CD45RA+ positively selected. The TCR sequence derives from a man between 18 and 29 years old in good health. The genes are TRBV9 and TRBJ1-2, with D uncertain. CDR3 protein: CASSTDAMNYGYTF. CDR3 in DNA: TGTGCCAGCAGCACGGACGCGATGAACTATGGCTACACCTTC. Full variable domain (remainder filled in from reference TRBV9 and TRBJ1-2): DSGVTQTPKHLITATGQRVTLRCSPRSGDLSVYWYQQSLDQGLQFLIQYYNGEERAKGNILERFSAQQFPDLHSELNLSSLELGDSALYFCASSTDAMNYGYTFGSGTRLTVV.